This T cell receptor (beta chain) was captured by sequencing in a study of blood T cell repertoires in COVID-19. Study context: Material from acute and convalescent COVID-19 was sourced from the United States, Italy and Spain. Sources were T cells, B-cell-depleted T cells, or PBMCs; the material itself was cDNA or gDNA.

Which cohort a participant joined came from the clinical history participants gave. Germline trimming cut 5 bases from V and 8 bases from J; bases unmatched to any gene: 10. CDR1 and CDR2 (germline): SGHTA, FQGNSA. The CDR3 is 16 residues long. Produced via immunoSEQ multiplex PCR; TCRdb's table is partial and in-frame only. This sample carries about 160,000 clones, 85% to 90% of them seen once, and the ten largest clones take more than 6.5%. The receptor comes from a woman between 50 and 59 years old who had recovered from COVID-19. V usage is TRBV7-2 and J usage is TRBJ2-3; 13 bases agree with TRBD2. Sequenced input: PBMCs or T cells enriched from blood (not recorded which). The CDR3 coding sequence is TGTGCCAGCAGCCCCACTAGCGGGGGGGCTAGTCTTACGCAGTATTTT. Translation gives CASSPTSGGASLTQYF.